A single sample gave rise to the 30 T cell receptor beta chains below, sequenced in a study of blood T cells in healthy people across ages. Using a J-beta primer mix together with a sample-barcoded 5' primer, a second PCR was run for roughly 7 to 12 cycles. Using its own MiXCR run on the 5' RACE reads, TCRdb lists one record per CDR3 protein. This table has roughly 1.7 million distinct CDR3 sequences, roughly 32% appearing once. The sequenced sample consisted of blood. The receptors derive from a woman aged 25 to 39 in good health.

This clonotype was counted many times. The chain links TRBV20-1 to TRBJ2-1; possibly TRBD1 or TRBD2 for D (5 bases each). CDR3 length equals 14 residues. CDR1 and CDR2 (germline): DFQATT, SNEGSKA (reference sequence). Trimming pared 4 bases from V and 3 bases from J, leaving 13 bases between. CDR3 sequence reads: CSAISGANYNEQFF. The CDR3 nucleotides are TGCAGTGCTATCTCCGGGGCCAACTACAATGAGCAGTTCTTC.

The chain links TRBV18 to TRBJ2-7, with TRBD2 matching over 7 bases. CDR3 length: 16 residues. CDR1 KGHSH and CDR2 LQKENI come from the germline V gene. Losses at the gene ends were 1 base for V and 2 bases for J; bases not matched to a gene: 8. The CDR3 coding sequence is TGTGCCAGCTCACCACAGCAGGCTAGCGGACCCTACGAGCAGTACTTC. Its translation is CASSPQQASGPYEQYF.

The table lists this clonotype with a few counts. CDR3 DNA sequence: TGTGCCAGCAGTCTAACTGTTGGGGGGATAGATACGCAGTATTTT. It yields the protein CASSLTVGGIDTQYF. V usage is TRBV27 and J usage is TRBJ2-3, with D possibly TRBD2 on 6 matching bases. V lost 5 bases, J lost 5 bases, and 17 bases lay in between. Germline loops: CDR1 MNHEY, CDR2 SMNVEV (reference sequence). The CDR3 sequence is 15 residues long.

This clonotype has a handful of counts. This sequence joins TRBV10-3 and TRBJ2-6, with a weak D call TRBD2 (6 bases). This CDR3 has 18 amino acids. Per the germline V gene, CDR1 is ENHRY and CDR2 is SYGVKD. Trimming removed 7 bases from V and 2 bases from J, with 21 bases in between. The CDR3 region is CAINAGLGPLTGANVLTF. The CDR3 DNA is TGTGCCATCAACGCGGGACTGGGACCGCTGACTGGGGCCAACGTCCTGACTTTC.

The CDR3 coding sequence is TGTGCCAGCAGCGTAGCGGTCACAGATACGCAGTATTTT. It codes for CASSVAVTDTQYF. The chain links TRBV9 to TRBJ2-3, with D unresolved. The CDR3 length is 13 residues. The germline CDR1 and CDR2 sequences are SGDLS and YYNGEE. The V end was cut by 0 bases, the J end by 2 bases, with 4 bases between.

This clonotype was seen many times. The junction differs from germline at one of its ends, possibly a read error. This chain joins TRBV3-1 and TRBJ2-5; 7 bases are shared with TRBD2. The germline CDR1 and CDR2 sequences are LGHDT and YNNKEL (reference sequence). The CDR3 is 15 residues long. CDR3 coding DNA: TGCGCCAGCAGCCCGGGGGGATCTTACCAAGAGACCCAGTACTTC. Translation gives CASSPGGSYQETQYF.

In this sample, this clonotype turned up once. V and J are TRBV10-3 and TRBJ2-1; 11 positions match TRBD2. The CDR3 is made up of 15 amino acids. CDR1 and CDR2 (germline): ENHRY, SYGVKD. Trimming cost V 5 bases and J 5 bases; bases outside gene matches: 5. The CDR3 DNA reads as TGTGCCATCAGTTTTAGCGGGAGGGAAGACAATGAGCAGTTCTTC. This codes for CAISFSGREDNEQFF.

This chain connects TRBV19 to TRBJ2-5; 9 bases map to TRBD1. J was trimmed by 2 bases and V by 6 bases; bases with no gene match: 4. Germline-derived CDR1 and CDR2 are LNHDA and SQIVND (reference sequence). The CDR3 loop spans 14 amino acids. Here the CDR3 DNA reads TGTGCCAGTAGGGGACAGGGACTACAAGAGACCCAGTACTTC. The encoded protein is CASRGQGLQETQYF.

This clonotype was picked up a small number of times. This chain links TRBV6-1 with TRBJ2-7; 7 bases are a match to TRBD1. CDR3 length: 15 residues. The V gene's germline CDR1 is MNHNS and CDR2 SASEGT. Trimming took 7 bases from V and 1 from J; bases not matched to a gene: 10. CDR3 in amino acids: CASKMGPTGSYEQYF. In DNA form, the CDR3 reads TGTGCCAGCAAGATGGGCCCGACAGGGTCCTACGAGCAGTACTTC.

The chain employs TRBV5-1 and TRBJ2-5; D possibly corresponds to TRBD2 (6 bases). Trimming cost V 4 bases and J 11 bases, with 18 bases left between them. The CDR3 totals 13 residues. CDR1 and CDR2 from the germline V gene are SGHRS and YFSETQ. DNA for the CDR3: TGCGCCAGCAGCCCCCCTATATGGGGGGAGCAGTACTTC. It specifies CASSPPIWGEQYF. Looking up the rest from reference TRBV5-1 and TRBJ2-5 gives the full variable domain: KAGVTQTPRYLIKTRGQQVTLSCSPISGHRSVSWYQQTPGQGLQFLFEYFSETQRNKGNFPGRFSGRQFSNSRSEMNVSTLELGDSALYLCASSPPIWGEQYFGPGTRLLVL.

The chain links TRBV11-2 to TRBJ1-1, with D hard to call. V lost 1 base to trimming and J lost 1 base, with 13 bases between them. CDR3 size: 16 residues. Germline CDR1 is SGHAT and CDR2 is FQNNGV. CDR3: CASSLALGLGNTEAFF. The CDR3 nucleotides read TGTGCCAGCAGCTTAGCTCTCGGGTTGGGGAACACTGAAGCTTTCTTT.

The V gene is TRBV20-1, the J gene TRBJ2-2; D not resolved. Germline lookup yields CDR1 DFQATT and CDR2 SNEGSKA (reference sequence). Deletions cut 2 bases from V and 7 bases from J, with 11 bases between. CDR3 length: 13 residues. For the CDR3, the DNA is TGCAGTGCTAGAATAATTAAAGGCGGGGAGCTGTTTTTT. Residues: CSARIIKGGELFF.

About this clonotype itself: With a much larger clone just one base away, this may be a read error. This sequence joins TRBV20-1 and TRBJ1-2; 10 nucleotides line up with TRBD1. CDR1 and CDR2 from the germline V gene are DFQATT and SNEGSKA (reference sequence). The CDR3 length is 17 residues. V gave up 4 bases and J gave up 2 bases; unmatched junction bases: 13. The CDR3 coding sequence is TGCAGTGCTAAAGAGACCGGGACAGGGGCGATAAACTATGGCTACACCTTC. It codes for CSAKETGTGAINYGYTF.

This clonotype was counted a few times. V gene TRBV10-3 combines with J gene TRBJ2-3, with D tentatively TRBD1 or TRBD2 (5 bases each). Germline values: CDR1 ENHRY, CDR2 SYGVKD. The V gene lost 4 bases and the J gene lost 2 bases, with 16 bases spanning the gap. The CDR3 contains 16 residues. The DNA of the CDR3 is TGTGCCATCAGTGCGAACCTCGGGGCGTCCACAGATACGCAGTATTTT. It is translated as CAISANLGASTDTQYF.

The sample holds a few counts of this clonotype. The chain has TRBV4-1 and TRBJ2-3; 11 bases map to TRBD2. The V and J ends lost 2 bases and 2 bases, in that order; junction bases with no gene match: 12. Germline V gives CDR1 MGHRA, CDR2 YSYEKL. The CDR3 is 19 amino acids. The CDR3 sequence: CASSQPKLLTSGDTDTQYF. Here the CDR3 DNA reads TGCGCCAGCAGCCAACCGAAACTCCTGACTAGCGGGGACACAGATACGCAGTATTTT.

The chain is built from TRBV7-9 and TRBJ2-5; D remains unclear. This CDR3 is 15 amino acids long. Germline lookup yields CDR1 SEHNR and CDR2 FQNEAQ (reference sequence). V was pared by 1 base and J by 2 bases, with 11 bases between. In DNA form, the CDR3 reads TGTGCCAGCAGCTTAGGATCGCCAGTTCAAGAGACCCAGTACTTC. It is translated as CASSLGSPVQETQYF.

This clonotype was seen repeatedly, ten times or more. The chain recombines TRBV2 with TRBJ2-1, with D hard to call. The CDR3 is made up of 15 amino acids. Germline V gene lookup returns CDR1 SNHLY and CDR2 FYNNEI. V lost 5 bases, J lost 0 bases, and 11 bases lay in between. The CDR3 loop reads CASSLESRSYNEQFF. CDR3 nucleotide sequence: TGTGCCAGCAGTCTAGAGTCTCGCTCCTACAATGAGCAGTTCTTC.

This clonotype was detected only a few times. This chain links TRBV4-2 with TRBJ2-7; D call uncertain. The germline V and J ends were trimmed by 0 bases and 3 bases, with 9 bases remaining between them. The CDR3 has 14 residues. CDR1 is LGHNA, CDR2 YNFKEQ, per germline. CDR3 DNA: TGTGCCAGCAGCCAAGAGGCGTGGAACTACGAGCAGTACTTC. Protein sequence: CASSQEAWNYEQYF.

The chain couples TRBV4-2 to TRBJ2-3; TRBD1 might be the D (5 bases). This CDR3 contains 16 residues. Trimming removed 3 bases from V and 1 base from J, with 14 bases in between. CDR1 and CDR2 from the germline V gene are LGHNA and YNFKEQ. The chain's CDR3 is CASSQRRVGGTDTQYF. Written as DNA, the CDR3 is TGTGCCAGCAGCCAGCGAAGAGTAGGGGGCACAGATACGCAGTATTTT.

This clonotype was detected only once. A much larger clone sits a single nucleotide away, making a read error possible. This chain connects TRBV29-1 to TRBJ2-3; 9 nucleotides align to TRBD1. The CDR3 loop spans 18 amino acids. CDR1 and CDR2 (germline): SQVTM, ANQGSEA. The ends lost 4 bases at V and 0 bases at J; junction bases unmatched: 14. In DNA form, the CDR3 reads TGCAGCGTTGCCCCCGGGACAGGGCCGGCTTCAAGCACAGATACGCAGTATTTT. It yields the protein CSVAPGTGPASSTDTQYF.

This clonotype was picked up one time. At one of its ends the junction is not consistent with the germline gene, which may arise from a read error. V usage is TRBV20-1 and J usage is TRBJ1-2; D not certain. This CDR3 comprises 12 residues. Germline CDR1 and CDR2: DFQATT and SNEGSKA (reference sequence). CDR3 DNA: TGCGGTGCTAGTATCGGGGTGGATGGCTACACCTTC. Its translation is CGASIGVDGYTF.

The chain joins TRBV28 to TRBJ1-2; D ambiguous. V was trimmed by 5 bases and J by 4 bases, leaving 11 bases between them. The CDR3 extends over 13 amino acids. CDR1 and CDR2 (germline): MDHEN, SYDVKM. CDR3 protein: CASSTDRLYGYTF. The CDR3 nucleotides read TGTGCCAGCAGTACGGACCGACTCTATGGCTACACCTTC.

This clonotype has more than one count but fewer than ten. The chain uses TRBV15 and TRBJ1-5; D unresolved. The CDR3 length is 13 residues. The V end lost 1 base, the J end lost 7 bases, and 8 bases lay between the germline ends. Germline V gene lookup returns CDR1 LNHNV and CDR2 YYDKDF (reference sequence). As DNA, the CDR3 is TGTGCCACCAGCAGAGTGAGAGAGCAGCCCCAGCATTTT. Its protein is CATSRVREQPQHF.

This clonotype showed up just a few times. The chain uses TRBV10-3 and TRBJ2-7; 10 bases line up with TRBD1. V shed 0 bases and J 1 base; nucleotides not matched to a gene: 6. The CDR3 extends over 17 amino acids. Germline V gene sequence: CDR1 ENHRY, CDR2 SYGVKD. The CDR3 loop reads CAISESRGTGVSYEQYF. CDR3 nucleotide sequence: TGTGCCATCAGTGAGTCGCGGGGGACAGGGGTGTCCTACGAGCAGTACTTC.

This clonotype was detected ten times or more. V is TRBV15 and J is TRBJ2-7; D may be TRBD2 (5 bases). CDR3 length equals 13 residues. CDR1 is LNHNV and CDR2 is YYDKDF in the germline V gene (reference sequence). The germline V and J ends were trimmed by 8 bases and 5 bases, with 16 bases remaining between them. The CDR3 sequence is CATSRMRVDEQYF. CDR3 nucleotide sequence: TGTGCCACCTCCCGGATGAGGGTGGACGAGCAGTACTTC.

In this sample, this clonotype turned up a few times. The chain joins TRBV7-9 to TRBJ1-1; 7 positions match TRBD1. Germline V gives CDR1 SEHNR, CDR2 FQNEAQ (reference sequence). The V gene end was trimmed by 5 bases and the J gene end by 8 bases; junction bases not matched to a gene: 8. The CDR3 runs 13 residues. In DNA form, the CDR3 reads TGTGCCAGCAGCCTAAAGGGGGCAGGAGAAGCTTTCTTT. Its translation is CASSLKGAGEAFF.

In DNA, the CDR3 is TGTGCCAGCTCGAACAGGGGACTCCGAGCCGAAGATACGCAGTATTTT. Translating it yields CASSNRGLRAEDTQYF. J is TRBJ2-3 and V is TRBV2; a possible D gene is TRBD1 (7 bases). Germline CDR1 and CDR2: SNHLY and FYNNEI. The CDR3 is made up of 16 amino acids. V shed 8 bases and J shed 5 bases, with 23 bases lying between them.

A few counts support this clonotype. This chain joins TRBV9 and TRBJ2-5, with D possibly being TRBD2 (6 bases). With the DNA end fitting TRBJ2-7 better, the J assignment may be wrong. The CDR3 is 16 residues long. Germline V lookup: CDR1 SGDLS, CDR2 YYNGEE. Written as DNA, the CDR3 is TGTGCCAGCAGTAGCGGAGCCTCGCCCCCCATCCACGAGCAGTACTTC. It specifies CASSSGASPPIHEQYF.

This clonotype turned up a few times. The rearrangement uses TRBV29-1 and TRBJ1-2; D unresolved. Germline V gene sequence: CDR1 SQVTM, CDR2 ANQGSEA. The CDR3 sequence is 18 residues long. V was shortened by 2 bases and J by 0 bases, with 22 bases between the two germline ends. The CDR3 loop reads CSVEYLSPSTSANYGYTF. The DNA of the CDR3 is TGCAGCGTTGAATACCTAAGTCCCTCGACGTCTGCTAACTATGGCTACACCTTC.

This clonotype was counted between two and nine times. This chain joins TRBV5-1 and TRBJ2-1, with 10 positions matching TRBD2. This CDR3 has 16 residues. Unmatched junction bases numbered 9, after V lost 4 bases and J lost 5 bases. CDR1 and CDR2 (germline): SGHRS, YFSETQ. The CDR3, as DNA: TGCGCCAGCAGCCTACAGACTAGCGGGCTGAACAATGAGCAGTTCTTC. As protein: CASSLQTSGLNNEQFF.